The 5 T cell receptor beta chains below were found in one sample sequenced in a study of CD8+ T cells in alopecia areata. The sample's treatment: oral pan-JAK inhibitor, 5-10 mg twice daily. The sequencing template was cDNA reverse transcribed from extracted RNA. This table comes from immunoSEQ multiplex PCR, and its TCRdb copy is limited to in-frame clones, with some not included. The repertoire holds about 210,000 clones, with under 75% as singletons. The sample consisted of CD4+ T cells sorted from blood, taken at week 4, from a patient treated with tofacitinib. These receptors came from a human donor with alopecia areata.

The rearrangement joins TRBV30 to TRBJ2-1; TRBD1 agrees at 11 bases. Trimming removed 0 bases from V and 9 bases from J; junction bases left unmatched: 7. This CDR3 is built from 15 residues. From germline, CDR1 is GTSNPN and CDR2 SVGIG (reference sequence). CDR3 amino acids: CAWSVGGTGGGEQFF. CDR3 bases: TGTGCCTGGAGTGTAGGCGGGACAGGGGGAGGTGAGCAGTTCTTC.

The rearrangement links TRBV29-1 to TRBJ1-2, with TRBD1 matching 8 bases. Germline trimming cut 3 bases from V and 4 bases from J; bases unmatched to any gene: 7. This CDR3 has 14 amino acids. Germline V gives CDR1 SQVTM, CDR2 ANQGSEA. The DNA of the CDR3 is TGCAGCGTTGACACAGGGGGAGTCGGCTATGGCTACACCTTC. It is translated as CSVDTGGVGYGYTF.

The rearrangement joins TRBV2 to TRBJ2-7, with 14 bases matching TRBD2. The CDR3 extends over 14 amino acids. The germline V gene has CDR1 SNHLY and CDR2 FYNNEI. V lost 6 bases, J lost 4 bases, and 2 bases stayed unmatched. For the CDR3, the DNA is TGTGCCAGCAGGGGACTAGCGGGGGTGTACGAGCAGTACTTC. Amino acids: CASRGLAGVYEQYF.

V and J are TRBV2 and TRBJ2-3, with 10 positions matching TRBD2. CDR1 and CDR2 (germline): SNHLY, FYNNEI. This CDR3 is 15 amino acids long. The junction had 2 bases not matched to a gene; V was cut back by 5 bases and J by 0 bases. The CDR3 protein is CASSIAGGSTDTQYF. The DNA for the CDR3 is TGTGCCAGCAGTATAGCGGGGGGTAGCACAGATACGCAGTATTTT.

This clone showed up just a few times. The chain has TRBV29-1 and TRBJ1-2, with D possibly TRBD1 on 6 matching bases. The germline V and J ends were trimmed by 5 bases and 3 bases, with 13 bases remaining between them. The CDR3 totals 13 residues. The germline gives CDR1 SQVTM, CDR2 ANQGSEA. CDR3 sequence reads: CSVLVGGDYGYTF. Here the CDR3 DNA reads TGCAGCGTTCTAGTCGGGGGCGACTATGGCTACACCTTC. Based on the CDR3 plus reference TRBV29-1 and TRBJ1-2, the full variable domain is SAVISQKPSRDICQRGTSLTIQCQVDSQVTMMFWYRQQPGQSLTLIATANQGSEATYESGFVIDKFPISRPNLTFSTLTVSNMSPEDSSIYLCSVLVGGDYGYTFGSGTRLTVV.